The 2 T cell receptor beta chains reported below all come from one sample, sequenced in a study of early T cells in non-severe SARS-CoV-2 infection. MiXCR was run by TCRdb on the 5' RACE reads, yielding one entry per CDR3 protein. This table holds about 69,000 distinct CDR3 sequences, about 9% found once. Sequencing input: whole blood. All receptors come from an adult who was a healthcare worker with PCR-confirmed SARS-CoV-2 infection or an uninfected control (not recorded which).

Ten or more counts support this clonotype. The CDR3 DNA follows: TGTGCCAGCAGTGTTATGGGGGTGAGCACAGATACGCAGTATTTT. Residues: CASSVMGVSTDTQYF. The chain combines TRBV28 with TRBJ2-3; D tentatively fits TRBD1 or TRBD2 (5 bases each). Trimming pared 5 bases from V and 0 bases from J, leaving 12 bases between. The CDR3 has 15 amino acids. Germline V lookup: CDR1 MDHEN, CDR2 SYDVKM.

There are a few counts of this clonotype. This chain connects TRBV27 to TRBJ1-6; D gene uncertain. The CDR3 runs 16 residues. The V end lost 4 bases, the J end lost 4 bases, and 14 bases lay between the germline ends. In germline, CDR1 is MNHEY, CDR2 SMNVEV (reference sequence). For the CDR3, the DNA is TGTGCCAGCAGTTCCCGGGTTGATAGTTATAATTCACCCCTCCACTTT. Its translation is CASSSRVDSYNSPLHF.